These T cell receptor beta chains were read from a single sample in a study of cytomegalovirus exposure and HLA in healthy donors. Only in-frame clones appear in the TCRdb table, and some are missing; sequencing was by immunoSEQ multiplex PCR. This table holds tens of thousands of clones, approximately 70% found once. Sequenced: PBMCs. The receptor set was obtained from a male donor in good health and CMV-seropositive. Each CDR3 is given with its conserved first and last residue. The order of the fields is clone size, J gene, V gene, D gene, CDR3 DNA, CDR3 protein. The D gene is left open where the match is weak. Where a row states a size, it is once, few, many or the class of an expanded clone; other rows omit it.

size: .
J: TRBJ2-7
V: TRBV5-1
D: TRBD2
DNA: TGCGCCAGCAGCCGGGGGGGGACTAACGAGCAGTACTTC
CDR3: CASSRGGTNEQYF

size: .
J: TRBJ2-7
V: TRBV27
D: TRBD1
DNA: TGTGCCAGCAGTTTTGTGAAGACTGGACAGGGGACCTACGAGCAGTACTTC
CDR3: CASSFVKTGQGTYEQYF

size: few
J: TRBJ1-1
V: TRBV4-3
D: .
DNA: TGCGCCAGCAGCCAAGATGTGGTGAGCGGCACTGAAGCTTTCTTT
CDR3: CASSQDVVSGTEAFF

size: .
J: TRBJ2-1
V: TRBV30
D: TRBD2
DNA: TGTGCCTGGAACAGCGGGAGCGATGAGCAGTTCTTC
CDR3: CAWNSGSDEQFF

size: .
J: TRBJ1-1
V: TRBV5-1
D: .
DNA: TGCGCCAGCAGCTTGGCCGCCAGGGTTACTGAAGCTTTCTTT
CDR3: CASSLAARVTEAFF

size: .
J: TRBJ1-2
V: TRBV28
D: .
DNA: TGTGCCAGCATCTCGGGGGCTAACTATGGCTACACCTTC
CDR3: CASISGANYGYTF

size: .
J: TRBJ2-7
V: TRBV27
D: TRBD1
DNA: TGTGCCAGCAGTTGGGGACAGGGGGCGAACTACGAGCAGTACTTC
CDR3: CASSWGQGANYEQYF

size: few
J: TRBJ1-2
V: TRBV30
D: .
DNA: TGTGCCTGGAGTTCCCCCAGGGTGGGCTACACCTTC
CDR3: CAWSSPRVGYTF

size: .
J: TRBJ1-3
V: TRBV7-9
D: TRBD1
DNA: TGTGCCAGCAGCGGTCCCTTGGACAGGGGAAACACCATATATTTT
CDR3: CASSGPLDRGNTIYF

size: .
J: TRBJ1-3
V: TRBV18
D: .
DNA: TGTGCCAGCTCCCCAGACAGTTTTTCTGGAAACACCATATATTTT
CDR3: CASSPDSFSGNTIYF

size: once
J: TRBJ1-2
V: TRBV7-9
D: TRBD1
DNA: TGTGCCAGCAGCTTAGCCGGACAGGGTGGCTACACCTTC
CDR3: CASSLAGQGGYTF

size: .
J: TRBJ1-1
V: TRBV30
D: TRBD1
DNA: TGTGCCTGGAGTGTACCCGGACAGGGGTACACTGAAGCTTTCTTT
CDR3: CAWSVPGQGYTEAFF

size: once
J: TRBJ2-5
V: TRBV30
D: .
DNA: TGTGCCTGGAGTGAGAGTGGAGAGACCCAGTACTTC
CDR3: CAWSESGETQYF

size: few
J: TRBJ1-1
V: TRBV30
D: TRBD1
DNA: TGTGCCTGGAGCACAGGGGCGAGAGGCACTGAAGCTTTCTTT
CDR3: CAWSTGARGTEAFF

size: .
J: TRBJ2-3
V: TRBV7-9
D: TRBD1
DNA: TGTGCCAGCAGTTTATCTGAGTACAGGGGAACAGATACGCAGTATTTT
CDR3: CASSLSEYRGTDTQYF

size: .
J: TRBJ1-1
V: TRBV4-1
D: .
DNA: TGCGCCAGCAGCCAAGGGGCCAGGGAGGACACTGAAGCTTTCTTT
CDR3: CASSQGAREDTEAFF

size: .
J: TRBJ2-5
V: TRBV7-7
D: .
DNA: TGTGCCAGCAGCTTAGGGCCAGGGCAAGAGACCCAGTACTTC
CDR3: CASSLGPGQETQYF

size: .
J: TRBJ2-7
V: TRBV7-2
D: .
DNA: TGTGCCAGCAGCTTAGGCGGGATCTCCTACGAGCAGTACTTC
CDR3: CASSLGGISYEQYF

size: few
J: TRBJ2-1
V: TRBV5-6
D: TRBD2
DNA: TGTGCCAGCAGCGGAGGGGTGGGACTAGAGCAGTTCTTC
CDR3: CASSGGVGLEQFF

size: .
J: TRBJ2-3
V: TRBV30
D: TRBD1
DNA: TGTGCCTGGAGTCCAGGGGGCGGGACAGATACGCAGTATTTT
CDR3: CAWSPGGGTDTQYF

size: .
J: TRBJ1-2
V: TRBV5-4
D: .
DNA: TGTGCCAGCAGCCAGCGGGACGGGACGAATGGCTACACCTTC
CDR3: CASSQRDGTNGYTF

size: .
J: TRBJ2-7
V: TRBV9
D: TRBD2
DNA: TGTGCCAGCAGCCCGCGGGGGTCAGACGAGCAGTACTTC
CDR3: CASSPRGSDEQYF

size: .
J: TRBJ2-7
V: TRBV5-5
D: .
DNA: TGTGCCAGCAGCTTGGGTGGCAGCTCTAGCTCCTACGAGCAGTACTTC
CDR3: CASSLGGSSSSYEQYF

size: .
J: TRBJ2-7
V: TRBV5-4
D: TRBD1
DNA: TGTGCCAGCAGCAAGGACAGGTTGGGCGAGCAGTACTTC
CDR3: CASSKDRLGEQYF

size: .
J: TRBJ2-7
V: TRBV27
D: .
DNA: TGTGCCAGCAGTTTAAACGGGGGGTGGGGGGCCCACGAGCAGTACTTC
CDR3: CASSLNGGWGAHEQYF

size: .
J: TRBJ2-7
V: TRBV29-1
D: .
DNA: TGCAGCGTTGGCGGCAGGGGGGTCTACGAGCAGTACTTC
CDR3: CSVGGRGVYEQYF

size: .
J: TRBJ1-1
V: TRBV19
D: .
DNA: TGTGCCAGTAGTACCCGGCGGGTCCTGAACACTGAAGCTTTCTTT
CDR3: CASSTRRVLNTEAFF

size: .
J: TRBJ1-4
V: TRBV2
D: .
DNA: TGTGCCAGTAATTCCGGGGGAAGGGGTGAAAAACTGTTTTTT
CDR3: CASNSGGRGEKLFF

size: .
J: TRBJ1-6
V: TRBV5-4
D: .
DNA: TGTGCCAGCAGCGTGACAGGTATAGATTCACCCCTCCACTTT
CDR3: CASSVTGIDSPLHF

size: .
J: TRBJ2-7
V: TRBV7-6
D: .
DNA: TGTGCCAGCAGCTTGAGCTCCTACGAGCAGTACTTC
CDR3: CASSLSSYEQYF

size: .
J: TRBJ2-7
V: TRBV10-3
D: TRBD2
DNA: TGTGCCATCAGTGGGATTAGCGGGAGGGCCCATAACGAGCAGTACTTC
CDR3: CAISGISGRAHNEQYF

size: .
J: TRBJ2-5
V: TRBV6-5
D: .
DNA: TGTGCCGCCTATGACCCCCTAGCAACAGAGACCCAGTACTTC
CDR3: CAAYDPLATETQYF

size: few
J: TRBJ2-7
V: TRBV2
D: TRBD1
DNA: TGTGCCAGCAGGGTTACAGGGGGTTCCTACGAGCAGTACTTC
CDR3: CASRVTGGSYEQYF

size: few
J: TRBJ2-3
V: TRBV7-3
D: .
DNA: TGTGCCAGCAGCAACGCGAGGAAAGCAGATACGCAGTATTTT
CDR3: CASSNARKADTQYF

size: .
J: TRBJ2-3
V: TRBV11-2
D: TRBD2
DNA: TGTGCCAGCAGCCCCGGTAGGAGGGCGGGAGACGATACGCAGTATTTT
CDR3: CASSPGRRAGDDTQYF

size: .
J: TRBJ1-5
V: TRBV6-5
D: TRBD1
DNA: TGTGCCAGCAGTCGATTCAGGGGGAGCAATCAGCCCCAGCATTTT
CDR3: CASSRFRGSNQPQHF